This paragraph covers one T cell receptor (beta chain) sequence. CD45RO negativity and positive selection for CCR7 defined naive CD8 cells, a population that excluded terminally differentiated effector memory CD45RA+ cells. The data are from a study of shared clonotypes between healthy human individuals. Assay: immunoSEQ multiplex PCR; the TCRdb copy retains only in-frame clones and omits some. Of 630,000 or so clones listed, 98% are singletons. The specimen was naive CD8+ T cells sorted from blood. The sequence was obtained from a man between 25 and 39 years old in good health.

The CDR3 spells CSVLLAGDNEQFF. In nucleotides, the CDR3 is TGCAGCGTCCTACTAGCGGGGGACAATGAGCAGTTCTTC. The chain has TRBV29-1 and TRBJ2-1; 11 nucleotides agree with TRBD2. V dropped 6 bases and J dropped 5; count of bases not matched to a gene: 3. The germline CDR1 and CDR2 sequences are SQVTM and ANQGSEA. This CDR3 contains 13 residues.